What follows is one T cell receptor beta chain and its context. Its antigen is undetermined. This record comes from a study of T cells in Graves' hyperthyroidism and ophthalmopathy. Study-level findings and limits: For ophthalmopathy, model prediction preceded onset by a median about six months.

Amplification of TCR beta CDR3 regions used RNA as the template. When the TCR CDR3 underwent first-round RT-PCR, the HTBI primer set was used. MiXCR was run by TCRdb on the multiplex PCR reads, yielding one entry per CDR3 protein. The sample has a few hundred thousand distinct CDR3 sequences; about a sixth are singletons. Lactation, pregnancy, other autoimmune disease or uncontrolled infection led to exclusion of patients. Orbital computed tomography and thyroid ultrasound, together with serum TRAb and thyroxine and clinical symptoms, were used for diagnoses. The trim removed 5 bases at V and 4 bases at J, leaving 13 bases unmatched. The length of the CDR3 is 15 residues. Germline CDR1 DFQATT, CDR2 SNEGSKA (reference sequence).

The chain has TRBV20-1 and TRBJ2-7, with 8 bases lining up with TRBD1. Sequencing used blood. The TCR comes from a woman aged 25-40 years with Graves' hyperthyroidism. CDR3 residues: CSARDRWTLSYEQYF. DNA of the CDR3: TGCAGTGCTCGGGACAGGTGGACCTTGAGTTACGAGCAGTACTTC.